This TCR beta chain was found in a study of patients and donors after allogeneic stem cell transplantation. TCRdb reanalysed the RT-PCR reads using MiXCR and keeps one entry per CDR3 protein. The table records roughly 880,000 distinct CDR3 sequences, 15% to 20% of them present only once. This CDR3 is 16 amino acids long. Germline assignment: CDR1 LGHDT and CDR2 YNNKEL (reference sequence). J was trimmed by 3 bases and V by 4 bases; bases with no gene match: 10. In its sample, this clonotype was seen a few times. Sequencing was carried out using blood, either unsorted or a sorted T cell fraction (not recorded which). The clonotype originates from a human donor who was either an allogeneic HSCT recipient or a stem cell or donor lymphocyte infusion donor (not recorded which). It is not recorded whose cells these are; they may come from a transplant donor. This chain joins TRBV3-1 and TRBJ2-7; 9 bases match TRBD2. CDR3 in amino acids: CASSPLGLAGLYEQYF. The CDR3 region has the DNA TGTGCCAGCAGCCCGTTAGGGCTAGCGGGGCTCTACGAGCAGTACTTC.